This T cell receptor beta chain was profiled in a study of T-cell memory formation after mild COVID-19. Background on the study: The TCR clusters were mostly specific to one donor. General study results and limits: Memory sampled before infection contained some responding clones, suggesting cross-reactive memory joined. Among contracting clones, CD4+ were mainly CM/EM and CD8+ enriched in EMRA.

The length of the CDR3 is 16 residues. The V and J ends lost 5 bases and 4 bases, in that order; junction bases with no gene match: 11. The V gene's germline CDR1 is LNHNV and CDR2 YYDKDF (reference sequence). This clonotype has more than one count but fewer than ten. Its antigen remains unidentified. TCRdb re-called the 5' RACE reads through MiXCR, storing one row per CDR3 protein. The repertoire holds 470,000 or so distinct CDR3 sequences, with 20% as singletons. What was sequenced was PBMCs or a T cell subset sorted from them (not recorded which). The TCR sequence derives from an adult woman who had mild COVID-19 (a few samples of this study predate the infection). Cell type and time point are not known. The chain is built from TRBV15 and TRBJ2-5; 9 bases fit TRBD2. CDR3 in amino acids: CATSRRLAGEGETQYF. CDR3 DNA: TGTGCCACCAGCCGAAGATTAGCGGGAGAAGGAGAGACCCAGTACTTC.